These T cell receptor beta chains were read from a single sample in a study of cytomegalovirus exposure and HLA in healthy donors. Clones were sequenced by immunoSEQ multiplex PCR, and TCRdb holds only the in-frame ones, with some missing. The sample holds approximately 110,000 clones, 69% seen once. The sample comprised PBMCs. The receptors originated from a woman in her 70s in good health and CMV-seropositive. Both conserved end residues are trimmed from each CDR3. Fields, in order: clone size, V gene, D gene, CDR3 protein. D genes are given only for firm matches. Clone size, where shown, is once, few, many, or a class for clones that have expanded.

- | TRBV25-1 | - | ASKGVDYGYT
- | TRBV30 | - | AWIPAGYGYT
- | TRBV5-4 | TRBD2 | ASSLSAGGSGELF
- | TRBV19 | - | ASSEGRETQY
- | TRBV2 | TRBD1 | ASSGQGLPDEQF
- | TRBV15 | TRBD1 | ATSSTGQFNQPQH
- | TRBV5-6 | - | ASSLVRRGGKLF
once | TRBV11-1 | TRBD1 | ASSYSTGGETQY
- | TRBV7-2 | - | ASSFGANEQF
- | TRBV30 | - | AWSRGWPSYEQY
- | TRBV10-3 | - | AITGGNTIY
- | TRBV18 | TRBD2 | ASSPPGTSLKTQY
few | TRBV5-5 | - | ASSGSPTEAF
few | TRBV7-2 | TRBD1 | ASSFAGGLLQPQH
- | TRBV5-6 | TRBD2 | ASSDLGGGPFKETQY
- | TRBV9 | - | ASSVGLWDTQY
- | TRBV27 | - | ASSLGQLAYNEQF
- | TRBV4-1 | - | ASLALGRTEAF
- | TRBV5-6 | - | ASGIQGSGNTIY
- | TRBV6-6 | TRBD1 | ASSSAGTGSNQPQH
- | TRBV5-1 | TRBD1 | ASSKSGTGNTEAF
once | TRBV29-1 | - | SVEAGGGQTEAF
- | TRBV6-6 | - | ASSYSEGYYGYT
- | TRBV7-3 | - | ASSPQGGGSAAKNIQY
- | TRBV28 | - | ASTSGGEPLH
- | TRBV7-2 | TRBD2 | ASSLLSSGVTTGELF
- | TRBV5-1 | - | ASSSTPGASGTGELF
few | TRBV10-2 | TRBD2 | ASSGLAGERTYNEQF